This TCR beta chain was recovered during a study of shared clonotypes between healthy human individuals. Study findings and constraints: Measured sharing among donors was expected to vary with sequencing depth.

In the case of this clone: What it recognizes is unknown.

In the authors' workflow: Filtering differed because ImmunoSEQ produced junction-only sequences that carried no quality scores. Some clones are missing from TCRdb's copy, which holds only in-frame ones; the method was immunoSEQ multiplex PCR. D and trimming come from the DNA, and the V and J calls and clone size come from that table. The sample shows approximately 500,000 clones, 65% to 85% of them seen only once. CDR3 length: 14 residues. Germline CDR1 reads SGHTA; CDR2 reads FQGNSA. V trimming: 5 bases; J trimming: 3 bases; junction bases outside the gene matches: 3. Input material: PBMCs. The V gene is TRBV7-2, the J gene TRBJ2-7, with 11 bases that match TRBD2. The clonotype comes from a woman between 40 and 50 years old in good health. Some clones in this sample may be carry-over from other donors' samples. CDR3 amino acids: CASSAGLAGYEQYF. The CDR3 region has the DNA TGTGCCAGCAGCGCCGGACTAGCGGGCTACGAGCAGTACTTC.